This entry concerns a single T cell receptor beta chain. Its antigen is as yet unknown. One junction end does not reproduce the germline sequence, and a read error may be involved. The CDR3 is 11 residues long. Per germline, CDR1 MDHEN and CDR2 SYDVKM. These data originate in a study of metastatic and nonmetastatic thyroid tumors. Overall study: Repertoires from malignant and benign thyroid patients were compared across blood and tumor or nodule tissue.

Whole-study results and caveats: It was reportedly found that TCR beta diversity was significantly higher in malignant thyroid tumors than in benign nodules, a difference seen in both blood and tumor samples.

Until they underwent thyroid surgery, no patient had received any treatment. TCRdb re-called the PCR reads via MiXCR. Altogether about 28,000 clones are present, 16% being singletons, with the ten largest covering around 4.4%. The receptor's source is a female donor with papillary thyroid cancer or a benign thyroid nodule (not recorded which). Some clones in this sample may be carry-over from other donors' samples. The rearrangement links TRBV28 to TRBJ1-1; tentatively, D is TRBD1 (6 bases). The sample was blood. Here the CDR3 DNA reads TGTGTCAGCAGCCCGACAGGTCAAGCTTTCTTT. As protein: CVSSPTGQAFF. Full variable domain (rest looked up from reference TRBV28 and TRBJ1-1): DVKVTQSSRYLVKRTGEKVFLECVQDMDHENMFWYRQDPGLGLRLIYFSYDVKMKEKGDIPEGYSVSREKKERFSLILESASTNQTSMYLCVSSPTGQAFFGQGTRLTVV.